What follows are 10 T cell receptor beta chains derived from one specimen sequenced in a study of beta chain features in type 1 diabetes. Findings and caveats of the study: Across all four CD4+ subsets, people with type 1 diabetes showed modestly shorter TCRB CDR3s.

The authors reverse transcribed all of the isolated RNA, so sequencing captured expressed TCRB transcripts. The table came from immunoSEQ multiplex PCR; TCRdb's copy has only in-frame clones and leaves some out. The repertoire holds about 710,000 clones, with about an eighth as singletons. Antigens of these TCRs are unknown. Material for sequencing was naive CD4+ T cells from blood. Receptors were obtained from a man aged 18 to 29 with type 1 diabetes.

This clone turned up a few times. CDR3 loop: CASSVTGAAENIQYF. The CDR3 DNA follows: TGTGCCAGTAGTGTTACAGGGGCCGCGGAAAACATTCAGTACTTC. The gene calls are TRBV19 and TRBJ2-4; 7 bases are a match to TRBD1. CDR3 length equals 15 residues. Trimming cost V 5 bases and J 5 bases; bases outside gene matches: 9. Germline-derived CDR1 and CDR2 are LNHDA and SQIVND (reference sequence). Looking up the rest from reference TRBV19 and TRBJ2-4 gives the full variable domain: DGGITQSPKYLFRKEGQNVTLSCEQNLNHDAMYWYRQDPGQGLRLIYYSQIVNDFQKGDIAEGYSVSREKKESFPLTVTSAQKNPTAFYLCASSVTGAAENIQYFGAGTRLSVL.

This clone turned up a few times. The genes are TRBV14 and TRBJ2-2; no clear D. Germline CDR1 and CDR2: SGHDN and FVKESK. Trimming pared 4 bases from V and 3 bases from J, leaving 9 bases between. CDR3 length: 14 amino acids. The CDR3 nucleotides read TGTGCCAGCAGCCGAGACCTCTACACCGGGGAGCTGTTTTTT. Translating it yields CASSRDLYTGELFF.

The chain couples TRBV30 to TRBJ2-3; D is undetermined. Trimming took off 0 bases at V and 4 bases at J, with 5 bases between the two ends. This CDR3 is 12 amino acids long. Germline CDR1 is GTSNPN and CDR2 is SVGIG (reference sequence). The CDR3 region is CAWSVGPDTQYF. The DNA of the CDR3 is TGTGCCTGGAGTGTGGGCCCAGATACGCAGTATTTT. Full variable domain (missing parts from reference TRBV30 and TRBJ2-3): SQTIHQWPATLVQPVGSPLSLECTVEGTSNPNLYWYRQAAGRGLQLLFYSVGIGQISSEVPQNLSASRPQDRQFILSSKKLLLSDSGFYLCAWSVGPDTQYFGPGTRLTVL.

Concerning this clone: Other DNA sequences in this specimen translate into the identical CDR3. The CDR3 region is CSVAGGPNYGYTF. The CDR3 coding sequence is TGCAGCGTTGCTGGGGGGCCCAACTATGGCTACACCTTC. V gene TRBV29-1 combines with J gene TRBJ1-2; D possibly corresponds to TRBD1 (6 bases). This CDR3 region has 13 residues. Looked up from germline, CDR1 is SQVTM and CDR2 is ANQGSEA. The V gene lost 4 bases and the J gene lost 2 bases, with 11 bases spanning the gap.

This clone was seen a handful of times. J is TRBJ2-7 and V is TRBV2; 7 bases align to TRBD1. The germline V gene has CDR1 SNHLY and CDR2 FYNNEI. After removal of 7 bases from V and 0 bases from J, the junction contained 6 bases not matched to a gene. There are 14 residues in the CDR3. The CDR3 sequence: CASKRGQSSYEQYF. As DNA, the CDR3 is TGTGCCAGCAAACGGGGACAGAGCTCCTACGAGCAGTACTTC.

The rearrangement uses TRBV11-2 and TRBJ2-7, with 11 bases that match TRBD2. The ends lost 5 bases at V and 2 bases at J; junction bases unmatched: 8. This CDR3 has 16 residues. The germline CDR1 and CDR2 sequences are SGHAT and FQNNGV. CDR3 nucleotides: TGTGCCAGCAGCCCCATCGGGACTAGCGGCCCCTACGAGCAGTACTTC. This sequence encodes CASSPIGTSGPYEQYF.

The chain has TRBV6-1 and TRBJ1-1; unclear D gene. Germline CDR1 and CDR2: MNHNS and SASEGT. CDR3 length: 13 amino acids. Trimming took 8 bases from V and 5 from J, leaving 15 bases between them. In nucleotides, the CDR3 is TGTGCCAGCCCTCTCTTGGGGAATACTGAAGCTTTCTTT. Protein: CASPLLGNTEAFF.

The chain joins TRBV15 to TRBJ2-2; D perhaps matches TRBD1 (6 bases). CDR1 LNHNV and CDR2 YYDKDF come from the germline V gene (reference sequence). V lost 0 bases and J 4 bases, leaving 9 bases between the germline ends. CDR3 length equals 15 residues. The CDR3 region is CATSRDRTATGELFF. For the CDR3, the DNA is TGTGCCACCAGCAGAGATAGGACAGCCACCGGGGAGCTGTTTTTT.

This clone was observed a few times. The rearrangement joins TRBV7-2 to TRBJ2-1; the match to TRBD1 covers 9 bases. With V trimmed by 5 bases and J by 7 bases, 6 bases remained unmatched. Germline CDR1 SGHTA, CDR2 FQGNSA. The CDR3 has 14 amino acids. CDR3: CASSPGTGPNEQFF. Written as DNA, the CDR3 is TGTGCCAGCAGCCCCGGGACAGGGCCGAATGAGCAGTTCTTC. Full variable domain (rest looked up from reference TRBV7-2 and TRBJ2-1): GAGVSQSPSNKVTEKGKDVELRCDPISGHTALYWYRQSLGQGLEFLIYFQGNSAPDKSGLPSDRFSAERTGGSVSTLTIQRTQQEDSAVYLCASSPGTGPNEQFFGPGTRLTVL.

This chain joins TRBV2 and TRBJ1-4; D might be TRBD1 (5 bases). This CDR3 is built from 13 residues. Looked up from germline, CDR1 is SNHLY and CDR2 is FYNNEI. V was clipped by 11 bases and J by 5 bases, with 15 bases between them. DNA of the CDR3: TGTGCCGGGGCCAGGGAGTCCAATGAAAAACTGTTTTTT. Protein: CAGARESNEKLFF.